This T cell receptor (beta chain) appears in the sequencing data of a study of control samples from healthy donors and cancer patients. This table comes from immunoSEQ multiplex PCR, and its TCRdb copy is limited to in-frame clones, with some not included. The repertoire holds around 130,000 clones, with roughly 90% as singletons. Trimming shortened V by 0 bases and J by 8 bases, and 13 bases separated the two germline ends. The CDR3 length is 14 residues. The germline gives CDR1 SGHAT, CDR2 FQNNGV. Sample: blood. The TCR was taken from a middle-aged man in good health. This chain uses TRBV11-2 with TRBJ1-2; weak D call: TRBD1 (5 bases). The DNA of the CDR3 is TGTGCCAGCAGCTTAGACAGGGCGGAAGGGGGCTACACCTTC. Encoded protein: CASSLDRAEGGYTF.